These T cell receptor beta chains were read from a single sample in a study of cytomegalovirus exposure and HLA in healthy donors. The assay was immunoSEQ multiplex PCR, and TCRdb's table has in-frame clones only and misses some. Among under 250,000 clones listed, about four fifths were seen once. Sequencing used PBMCs. Every receptor here comes from a woman aged 45-65 years in good health and CMV-seropositive. The CDR3 runs from the conserved cysteine through the conserved F or W. The order of the fields is D gene, clone size, V gene, J gene, CDR3 length, CDR3 protein, CDR3 DNA. A D gene is named only where the DNA matches it firmly. Only some rows state a clone size, as once, few, many or a class for expanded clones.

TRBD2	.	TRBV4-3	TRBJ2-3	16	CASSQGSGGAGDTQYF	TGCGCCAGCAGCCAGGGTAGCGGGGGGGCGGGAGATACGCAGTATTTT
TRBD1	.	TRBV27	TRBJ2-7	13	CASSSGQGYEQYF	TGTGCCAGCAGTTCCGGACAGGGCTACGAGCAGTACTTC
TRBD1	.	TRBV30	TRBJ1-1	15	CAWMTGVLLGTEAFF	TGTGCCTGGATGACAGGGGTATTGTTAGGCACTGAAGCTTTCTTT
.	.	TRBV5-1	TRBJ1-2	15	CASSLVGSRGYGYTF	TGCGCCAGCAGCTTGGTAGGCAGCCGGGGTTATGGCTACACCTTC
TRBD1	.	TRBV28	TRBJ1-3	15	CASSWETGGGNTIYF	TGTGCCAGCAGTTGGGAGACAGGGGGTGGAAACACCATATATTTT
TRBD1	.	TRBV6-5	TRBJ1-2	13	CASSRGTAYGYTF	TGTGCCAGCAGCCGTGGGACAGCCTATGGCTACACCTTC
.	few	TRBV30	TRBJ1-1	15	CAARRGGGMNTEAFF	TGTGCCGCCCGGAGAGGAGGTGGGATGAACACTGAAGCTTTCTTT
TRBD1	.	TRBV6-1	TRBJ1-4	14	CASTRDRSGEKLFF	TGTGCCAGCACCAGGGACAGGTCGGGGGAAAAACTGTTTTTT
TRBD2	.	TRBV5-4	TRBJ2-1	16	CASSGRLAGGLNEQFF	TGTGCCAGCAGCGGGAGACTAGCGGGGGGGCTTAATGAGCAGTTCTTC
.	.	TRBV25-1	TRBJ1-2	13	CASSVDRNYGYTF	TGTGCCAGCAGTGTCGACAGAAACTATGGCTACACCTTC
.	.	TRBV2	TRBJ1-6	15	CASSIQGTYNSPLHF	TGTGCCAGCAGTATACAGGGAACTTATAATTCACCCCTCCACTTT
.	.	TRBV4-3	TRBJ2-3	17	CASSQDTGRGFTDTQYF	TGCGCCAGCAGCCAAGATACAGGGAGGGGTTTTACAGATACGCAGTATTTT
.	.	TRBV6-5	TRBJ2-2	14	CASSRQVNTGELFF	TGTGCCAGCAGTCGACAGGTGAACACCGGGGAGCTGTTTTTT
TRBD1	.	TRBV15	TRBJ1-5	16	CATSRGARTGNQPQHF	TGTGCCACCAGCAGGGGGGCCCGGACAGGTAATCAGCCCCAGCATTTT
.	.	TRBV6-6	TRBJ1-4	16	CASSPDTGNFNEKLFF	TGTGCCAGCAGTCCAGACACAGGAAATTTTAATGAAAAACTGTTTTTT
.	.	TRBV7-2	TRBJ1-2	13	CASTELTAYGYTF	TGTGCCAGCACCGAGCTCACCGCCTATGGCTACACCTTC
.	.	TRBV14	TRBJ2-5	18	CASSQGGYGGYLVETQYF	TGTGCCAGCAGCCAAGGAGGGTACGGAGGGTATTTGGTGGAGACCCAGTACTTC
.	.	TRBV5-4	TRBJ2-1	15	CASSSLGRVSYEQFF	TGTGCCAGCAGTTCCCTGGGCAGGGTCTCCTATGAGCAGTTCTTC
.	few	TRBV20-1	TRBJ1-6	11	CSVEPHSPLHF	TGCAGTGTTGAGCCGCATTCACCCCTCCACTTT
.	.	TRBV9	TRBJ1-1	14	CASSPHEGPTEAFF	TGTGCCAGCAGCCCTCATGAGGGTCCCACTGAAGCTTTCTTT
.	few	TRBV5-1	TRBJ1-1	15	CASSLIVGKNTEAFF	TGCGCCAGCAGCTTGATCGTCGGGAAGAACACTGAAGCTTTCTTT
.	.	TRBV19	TRBJ1-3	13	CAGAPGGGNTIYF	TGTGCCGGAGCACCGGGTGGAGGAAACACCATATATTTT
TRBD1	.	TRBV9	TRBJ1-6	16	CASSVGTGEVISPLHF	TGTGCCAGCAGCGTAGGGACAGGGGAGGTAATTTCACCCCTCCACTTT
TRBD1	.	TRBV18	TRBJ1-2	15	CASSGSQGDFDGYTF	TGTGCCAGCTCAGGGTCACAGGGGGATTTCGATGGCTACACCTTC
.	.	TRBV5-1	TRBJ1-4	14	CASSLDRVNEKLFF	TGCGCCAGCAGCTTGGACAGGGTGAATGAAAAACTGTTTTTT
.	.	TRBV28	TRBJ2-7	15	CASRGTGTGSYEQYF	TGTGCCAGCAGGGGGACCGGGACTGGCTCCTACGAGCAGTACTTC
TRBD1	.	TRBV28	TRBJ1-5	18	CASRSTGRLLLSNQPQHF	TGTGCCAGCAGGTCGACAGGGAGGTTGCTCCTTTCCAATCAGCCCCAGCATTTT
.	few	TRBV7-9	TRBJ1-4	12	CASSFDREKLFF	TGTGCCAGCAGCTTTGACAGGGAAAAACTGTTTTTT
.	.	TRBV6-5	TRBJ2-7	15	CASSYQGNLASEQYF	TGTGCCAGCAGTTACCAAGGAAATCTAGCGAGCGAGCAGTACTTC
TRBD2	once	TRBV15	TRBJ2-5	17	CATSTGRGGGVQETQYF	TGTGCCACCAGCACCGGAAGGGGCGGGGGGGTGCAAGAGACCCAGTACTTC
.	.	TRBV2	TRBJ2-2	14	CASSQQGGSGELFF	TGTGCCAGCAGTCAGCAGGGTGGCAGCGGGGAGCTGTTTTTT
.	.	TRBV7-8	TRBJ1-5	15	CASSLDGKGNQPQHF	TGTGCCAGCAGCTTAGACGGGAAGGGCAATCAGCCCCAGCATTTT
TRBD2	.	TRBV6-5	TRBJ2-1	14	CASSRGGSYNEQFF	TGTGCCAGCAGCCGCGGGGGCTCCTACAATGAGCAGTTCTTC
.	.	TRBV5-1	TRBJ2-5	15	CASSIGQSSWETQYF	TGCGCCAGCAGCATCGGACAGTCCTCCTGGGAGACCCAGTACTTC
TRBD2	.	TRBV5-1	TRBJ2-7	14	CASSPERGGYEQYF	TGCGCCAGCAGCCCGGAGCGGGGTGGGTACGAGCAGTACTTC
.	.	TRBV9	TRBJ1-1	13	CASSVGGRAEAFF	TGTGCCAGCAGCGTAGGGGGGCGTGCTGAAGCTTTCTTT
TRBD2	.	TRBV2	TRBJ2-7	15	CASSEGLAGAAKQYF	TGTGCCAGCAGTGAAGGACTAGCGGGGGCCGCCAAGCAGTACTTC
.	.	TRBV5-1	TRBJ1-2	14	CASSLTQRMEGYTF	TGCGCCAGCAGCTTGACCCAAAGGATGGAGGGCTACACCTTC
.	.	TRBV19	TRBJ2-1	12	CASSIGVNEQFF	TGTGCCAGTAGTATTGGAGTAAATGAGCAGTTCTTC
.	.	TRBV9	TRBJ2-5	13	CASSPPVMETQYF	TGTGCCAGCAGCCCTCCGGTAATGGAGACCCAGTACTTC
TRBD2	.	TRBV7-9	TRBJ2-5	14	CASSSSGVQETQYF	TGTGCCAGCAGCTCTAGCGGGGTCCAAGAGACCCAGTACTTC
.	.	TRBV2	TRBJ1-2	13	CASSNRDNYGYTF	TGTGCCAGCAGCAACAGGGACAACTATGGCTACACCTTC
.	.	TRBV7-6	TRBJ1-2	13	CASSLDKYDGYTF	TGTGCCAGCAGCTTAGACAAGTATGATGGCTACACCTTC
.	.	TRBV5-1	TRBJ1-4	15	CASSLAGVDSEKLFF	TGCGCCAGCAGCTTGGCTGGGGTAGACAGTGAAAAACTGTTTTTT
TRBD1	.	TRBV25-1	TRBJ2-5	17	CASSELGTGSTGETQYF	TGTGCCAGCAGTGAATTAGGGACAGGCTCAACGGGGGAGACCCAGTACTTC
TRBD1	.	TRBV4-2	TRBJ1-4	15	CASSPMGDSNEKLFF	TGTGCCAGCAGCCCGATGGGGGACAGTAATGAAAAACTGTTTTTT
.	.	TRBV29-1	TRBJ2-1	13	CSVEGSSYNEQFF	TGCAGCGTTGAAGGCAGCTCCTACAATGAGCAGTTCTTC
.	.	TRBV21-1	TRBJ1-5	16	CASSKVLQGSYQPQHF	TGTGCCAGCAGCAAAGTGCTGCAGGGCAGTTATCAGCCCCAGCATTTT
.	.	TRBV28	TRBJ1-1	13	CASSLGGVTEAFF	TGTGCCAGCAGTTTGGGAGGGGTTACTGAAGCTTTCTTT
TRBD2	.	TRBV4-2	TRBJ2-3	17	CASSHGPSGGEQDTQYF	TGTGCCAGCAGCCACGGACCTAGCGGGGGTGAGCAAGATACGCAGTATTTT
.	.	TRBV2	TRBJ1-5	14	CASREDQRNQPQHF	TGTGCCAGCAGGGAGGACCAGCGAAATCAGCCCCAGCATTTT
TRBD1	.	TRBV28	TRBJ2-7	14	CASSFPGQGNEQYF	TGTGCCAGCAGTTTCCCCGGACAGGGCAACGAGCAGTACTTC